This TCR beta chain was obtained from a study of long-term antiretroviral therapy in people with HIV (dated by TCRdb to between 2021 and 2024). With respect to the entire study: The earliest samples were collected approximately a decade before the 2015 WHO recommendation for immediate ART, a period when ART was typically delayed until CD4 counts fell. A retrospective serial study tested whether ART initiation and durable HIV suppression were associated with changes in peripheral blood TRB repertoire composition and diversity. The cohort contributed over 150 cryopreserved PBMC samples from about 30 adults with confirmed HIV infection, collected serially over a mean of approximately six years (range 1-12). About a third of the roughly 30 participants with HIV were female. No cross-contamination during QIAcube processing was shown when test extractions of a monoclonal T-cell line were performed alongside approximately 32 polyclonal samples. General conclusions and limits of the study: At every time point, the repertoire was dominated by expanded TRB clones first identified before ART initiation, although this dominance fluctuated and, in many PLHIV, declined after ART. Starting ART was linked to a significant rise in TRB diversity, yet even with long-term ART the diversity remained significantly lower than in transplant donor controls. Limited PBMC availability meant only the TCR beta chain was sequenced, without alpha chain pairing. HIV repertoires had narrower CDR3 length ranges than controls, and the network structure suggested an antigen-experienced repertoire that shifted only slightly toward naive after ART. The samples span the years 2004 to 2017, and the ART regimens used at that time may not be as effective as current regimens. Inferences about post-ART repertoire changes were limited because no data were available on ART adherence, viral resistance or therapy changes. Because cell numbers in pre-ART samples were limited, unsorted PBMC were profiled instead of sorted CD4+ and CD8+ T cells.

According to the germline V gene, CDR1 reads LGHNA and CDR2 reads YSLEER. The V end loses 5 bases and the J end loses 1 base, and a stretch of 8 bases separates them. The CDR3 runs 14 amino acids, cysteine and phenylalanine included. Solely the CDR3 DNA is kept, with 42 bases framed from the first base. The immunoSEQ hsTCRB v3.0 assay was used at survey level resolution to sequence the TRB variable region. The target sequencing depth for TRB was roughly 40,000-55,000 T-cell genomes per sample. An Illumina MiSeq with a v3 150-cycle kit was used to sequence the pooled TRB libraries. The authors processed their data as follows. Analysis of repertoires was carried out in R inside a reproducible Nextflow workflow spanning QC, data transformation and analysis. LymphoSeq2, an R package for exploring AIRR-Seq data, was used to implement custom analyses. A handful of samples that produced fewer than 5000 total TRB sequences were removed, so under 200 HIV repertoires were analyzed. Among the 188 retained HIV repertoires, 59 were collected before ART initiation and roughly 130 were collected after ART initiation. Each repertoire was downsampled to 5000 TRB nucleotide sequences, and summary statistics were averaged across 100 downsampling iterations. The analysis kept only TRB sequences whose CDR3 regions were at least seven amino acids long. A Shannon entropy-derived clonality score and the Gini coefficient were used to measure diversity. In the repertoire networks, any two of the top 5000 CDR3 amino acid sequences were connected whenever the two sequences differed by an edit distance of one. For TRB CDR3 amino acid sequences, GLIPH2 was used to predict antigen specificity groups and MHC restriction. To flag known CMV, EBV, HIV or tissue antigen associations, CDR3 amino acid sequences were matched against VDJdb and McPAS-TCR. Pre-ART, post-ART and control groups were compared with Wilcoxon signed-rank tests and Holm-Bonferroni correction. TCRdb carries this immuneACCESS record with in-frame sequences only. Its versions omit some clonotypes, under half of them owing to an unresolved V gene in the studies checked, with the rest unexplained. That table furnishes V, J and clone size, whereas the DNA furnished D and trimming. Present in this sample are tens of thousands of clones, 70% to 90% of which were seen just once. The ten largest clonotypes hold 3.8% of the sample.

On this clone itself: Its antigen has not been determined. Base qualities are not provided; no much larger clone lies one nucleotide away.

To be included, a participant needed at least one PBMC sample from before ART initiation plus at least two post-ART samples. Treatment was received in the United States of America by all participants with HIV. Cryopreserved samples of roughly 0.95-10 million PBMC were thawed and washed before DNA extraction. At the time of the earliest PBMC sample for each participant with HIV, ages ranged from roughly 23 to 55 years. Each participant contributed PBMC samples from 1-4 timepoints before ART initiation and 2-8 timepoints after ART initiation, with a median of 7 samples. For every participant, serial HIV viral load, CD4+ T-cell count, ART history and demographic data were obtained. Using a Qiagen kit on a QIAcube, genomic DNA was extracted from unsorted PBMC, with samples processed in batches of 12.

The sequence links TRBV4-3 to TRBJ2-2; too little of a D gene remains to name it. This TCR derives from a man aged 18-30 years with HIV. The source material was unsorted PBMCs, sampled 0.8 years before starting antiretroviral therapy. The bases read TGCGCCAGCAGCTACGACGAGAACACCGGGGAGCTGTTTTTT. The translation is CASSYDENTGELFF.